This TCR beta chain derives from a study of T-cell reconstitution after alpha-beta-depleted transplantation in children (dated by TCRdb to 2015 to 2016). Regarding the research as a whole: The study quantitatively tracked T-cell immune reconstitution after TCRalphabeta/CD19-depleted allogeneic hematopoietic cell transplantation in children using TCR repertoire profiling.

What the study reported, not specific to this receptor: The frequencies of hyperexpanded clones fell over the following months, and after one year, T-cell counts and TCRbeta diversity were mostly attributed to newly produced T cells. The high TCRbeta diversity at day 60 in some patients was ascribed to recipient T cells and intrathymic progenitors that had survived conditioning. The apparently early recovery of alphabetaT-cell counts about two months after transplant reportedly depended on only several hundred rapidly expanded clones that came from non-depleted graft cells.

For this clonotype: Its antigen is not yet known. It has no much larger one-base neighbor in the sample; base qualities were not kept.

The CDR3 covers 21 residues, taking in both the cysteine and the phenylalanine. This entry keeps only the CDR3 DNA: 63 bases, framed from base 1. Unmatched junction bases come to 18, with V trimmed by 2 bases and J by 2 bases. The germline V gene (reference sequence) provides CDR1 SGHNT and CDR2 YYREEE. Library preparation employed PCR. The data were produced on an Illumina HiSeq 2500. To normalize quantification of the TCRbeta repertoire, the TCR libraries were built with molecular barcoding that relied on unique molecular identifiers. Using fastp at Q25 and MiXCR, TCRdb reprocessed the public reads and kept productive beta chains. Merged by CDR3 protein, the rows form single entries marked with the most common genes and DNA. The sample has hundreds of thousands of distinct CDR3 sequences on record, 9.5% to 13% of them singletons. Of the sample, roughly 7.1% is held by the ten largest clones. The treatment or condition label, as the study defines it: allogeneic hematopoietic cell transplantation with graft depleted of TCRalphabeta T cells and CD19 B cells. Transplant recipients were children who received TCRalphabeta/CD19-depleted allogeneic hematopoietic cell grafts.

Material: PBMCs, obtained before TCRalphabeta/CD19-depleted stem cell transplant. The rearrangement joined TRBV5-4 to TRBJ2-7, and TRBD2 matches 14 of the central bases. The sequence was collected from a boy under three years old with acute myeloid leukemia, due to receive a stem cell transplant. CDR3 sequence: CASSFSRGKTSGRAPPYEQYF. The DNA is TGTGCCAGCAGCTTTTCCAGGGGGAAGACTAGCGGGAGGGCCCCCCCCTACGAGCAGTACTTC.